A single sample is the source of the 27 T cell receptor beta chains below, sequenced in a study of blood T cell repertoires in COVID-19. Profiled with immunoSEQ multiplex PCR; TCRdb holds only in-frame clones, not every one. The top ten clones hold roughly 25% of a sample with just under 2,000 clones, about 75% of them seen once. The specimen sequenced was peripheral blood. These receptors were collected from a man between 65 and 85 years old with active COVID-19.

By sample fraction, this clone is large. V usage is TRBV9 and J usage is TRBJ2-7, with D unclear. The CDR3 has 14 residues. Germline lookup yields CDR1 SGDLS and CDR2 YYNGEE. Between the trimmed V and J ends, which lost 0 bases and 5 bases, there was a span of 12 bases. Here the CDR3 reads CASSVAESSHEQYF. CDR3 sequence (DNA): TGTGCCAGCAGCGTAGCCGAGAGTTCCCACGAGCAGTACTTC.

This clone is large within its sample. The CDR3 DNA sequence: TGTGCCACTGGTGACGGAGCTAACTATGGCTACACCTTC. It specifies CATGDGANYGYTF. This chain connects TRBV6-5 to TRBJ1-2; no clear D gene. Per the germline V gene, CDR1 is MNHEY and CDR2 is SVGAGI. The CDR3 totals 13 residues. V dropped 10 bases and J dropped 0 bases, with 12 bases sitting between them.

This chain uses TRBV3-1 (or the pseudogene TRBV3-2) with TRBJ2-5, with 7 nucleotides matching TRBD1. Germline values: CDR1 LGHDT, CDR2 YNNKEL (reference sequence). J gave up 1 base and V 4 bases, and 9 bases lay outside the gene matches. The CDR3 sequence is 16 residues long. CDR3 sequence: CASSPPPDRPQETQYF. DNA of the CDR3: TGTGCCAGCAGCCCCCCTCCGGACAGGCCCCAAGAGACCCAGTACTTC.

The genes are TRBV2 and TRBJ1-6; D is perhaps TRBD1 (5 bases). From germline, CDR1 is SNHLY and CDR2 FYNNEI. CDR3 length: 15 residues. In DNA, the CDR3 is TGTGCAGGCGGGAAGGGGACGTTTTATAATTCACCCCTCCACTTT. Amino acids: CAGGKGTFYNSPLHF.

The chain uses TRBV18 and TRBJ2-5, with 7 bases fitting TRBD2. Germline V CDR1 and CDR2: KGHSH, LQKENI. With V trimmed by 3 bases and J by 10 bases, 8 bases remained unmatched. The CDR3 is made up of 13 amino acids. CDR3 sequence reads: CASSPLAREGQYF. The DNA for the CDR3 is TGTGCCAGCTCACCTCTCGCCAGGGAGGGCCAGTACTTC.

This chain joins TRBV7-2 and TRBJ1-2; tentative D call: TRBD1 (6 bases). Between the trimmed V and J ends, which lost 1 base and 8 bases, there was a span of 14 bases. The CDR3 has 14 residues. The germline V gene has CDR1 SGHTA and CDR2 FQGNSA. This CDR3 is CASSLGGQSRGYTF. CDR3 nucleotides: TGTGCCAGCAGCTTAGGTGGACAGAGTAGAGGCTACACCTTC.

This CDR3 is CASKDRANTEAFF. CDR3 bases: TGTGCCAGCAAGGACAGGGCGAACACTGAAGCTTTCTTT. The genes are TRBV12-3 or TRBV12-4 and TRBJ1-1; 8 bases map to TRBD1. The CDR3 totals 13 residues. The J segment lost 1 base and the V segment lost 7 bases, leaving 2 bases of the junction unmatched.

This chain connects TRBV6-5 to TRBJ1-2, with 8 bases aligning to TRBD1. The germline CDR1 and CDR2 sequences are MNHEY and SVGAGI. This CDR3 region has 14 residues. The V gene end was trimmed by 0 bases and the J gene end by 8 bases; junction bases not matched to a gene: 5. CDR3 bases: TGTGCCAGCAGTTACTCCGGACAGGGCGCCGGCTACACCTTC. Encoded protein: CASSYSGQGAGYTF.

This clone was seen a few times. V usage is TRBV14 and J usage is TRBJ1-1, with 9 bases fitting TRBD1. This CDR3 is built from 13 residues. Per the germline V gene, CDR1 is SGHDN and CDR2 is FVKESK. J lost 4 bases, V lost 5 bases, and 2 bases had no gene match. CDR3 coding DNA: TGTGCCAGCAGCTTGACAGGGGGCACTGAAGCTTTCTTT. Its translation: CASSLTGGTEAFF.

CDR3 nucleotides: TGTGCCAGCTACAGGGAGGGCTCCTATAATTCACCCCTCCACTTT. Amino acid sequence: CASYREGSYNSPLHF. The chain joins TRBV2 to TRBJ1-6, with D possibly being TRBD1 (6 bases). V was cut by 8 bases and J by 0 bases, with 11 bases left in between. Per germline, CDR1 SNHLY and CDR2 FYNNEI. There are 15 residues in the CDR3.

The chain couples TRBV7-9 to TRBJ2-1, with D uncertain. V gave up 1 base and J gave up 4 bases, with 5 bases separating them. From germline, CDR1 is SEHNR and CDR2 FQNEAQ (reference sequence). The CDR3 totals 13 residues. The CDR3, as DNA: TGTGCCAGCAGCTTAGTCCGTTACAATGAGCAGTTCTTC. This sequence encodes CASSLVRYNEQFF.

The chain joins TRBV27 to TRBJ2-3; a weak D match, TRBD2 (6 bases). The germline gives CDR1 MNHEY, CDR2 SMNVEV (reference sequence). V lost 3 bases and J 6 bases, leaving 13 bases between the germline ends. CDR3 length: 14 residues. Written as DNA, the CDR3 is TGTGCCAGCAGTTTGGGCGGGATCGTGGATACGCAGTATTTT. Encoded protein: CASSLGGIVDTQYF.

The chain has TRBV5-1 and TRBJ1-1; D might be TRBD1 (5 bases). The V gene lost 4 bases and the J gene lost 1 base, with 11 bases spanning the gap. CDR3 length: 14 residues. The germline V gene has CDR1 SGHRS and CDR2 YFSETQ. In nucleotides, the CDR3 is TGCGCCAGCAGCGGGGACTCCTGGAACACTGAAGCTTTCTTT. Its translation: CASSGDSWNTEAFF.

This clone was observed a few times. V and J are TRBV10-1 and TRBJ2-3; 10 bases fit TRBD2. Per germline, CDR1 WNHNN and CDR2 SYGVQD (reference sequence). Trimming removed 0 bases from V and 7 bases from J; junction bases left unmatched: 7. CDR3 size: 16 residues. The CDR3 nucleotides read TGCGCCAGCAGTGAGTCCCAGCGGGGGGGCCTACATACGCAGTATTTT. It yields the protein CASSESQRGGLHTQYF.

The CDR3 is CASSSRGSRSYNEQFF. The DNA of the CDR3 is TGTGCCAGCAGCTCCCGAGGCTCCCGCTCCTACAATGAGCAGTTCTTC. This chain connects TRBV13 to TRBJ2-1; D remains unclear. V was clipped by 4 bases and J by 0 bases, with 13 bases between them. The germline V gene encodes CDR1 PRHDT and CDR2 FYEKMQ (reference sequence). The CDR3 totals 16 residues.

This chain's CDR3 is CASKETGTGEKLFF. The CDR3 nucleotides are TGTGCCAGCAAAGAAACCGGGACAGGGGAAAAACTGTTTTTT. The chain combines TRBV6-5 with TRBJ1-4; TRBD1 aligns across 9 bases. Germline V lookup: CDR1 MNHEY, CDR2 SVGAGI. The CDR3 runs to 14 residues. The V and J ends lost 7 bases and 8 bases, in that order; junction bases with no gene match: 8.

V is TRBV27 and J is TRBJ1-2; no firm D call. Germline CDR1 is MNHEY and CDR2 is SMNVEV (reference sequence). This CDR3 spans 13 amino acids. Deletions cut 0 bases from V and 4 bases from J, with 6 bases between. The CDR3 reads CASSLSGVYGYTF. The DNA for the CDR3 is TGTGCCAGCAGTTTATCCGGTGTCTATGGCTACACCTTC.

J is TRBJ1-1 and V is TRBV5-1, with a possible D match to TRBD1 (6 bases). Looked up from germline, CDR1 is SGHRS and CDR2 is YFSETQ. Trimming cost V 5 bases and J 1 base, with 15 bases left between them. The CDR3 loop spans 15 amino acids. The CDR3 protein is CASSLTGTSNTEAFF. CDR3 in DNA: TGCGCCAGCAGTCTTACCGGGACATCGAACACTGAAGCTTTCTTT.

In its sample, this clone is large. The chain recombines TRBV18 with TRBJ2-7; D gene unclear. The CDR3 contains 14 residues. V was pared by 0 bases and J by 4 bases, with 10 bases between. The germline CDR1 and CDR2 sequences are KGHSH and LQKENI. CDR3 protein: CASSPPGSDYEQYF. CDR3 DNA: TGTGCCAGCTCACCACCCGGCAGCGATTACGAGCAGTACTTC. Supplemented by reference TRBV18 and TRBJ2-7, the full variable domain reads NAGVMQNPRHLVRRRGQEARLRCSPMKGHSHVYWYRQLPEEGLKFMVYLQKENIIDESGMPKERFSAEFPKEGPSILRIQQVVRGDSAAYFCASSPPGSDYEQYFGPGTRLTVT.

The chain employs TRBV7-2 and TRBJ2-3, with TRBD2 matching 10 bases. The CDR3 has 15 amino acids. The germline gives CDR1 SGHTA, CDR2 FQGNSA. Trimming removed 0 bases from V and 3 bases from J; junction bases left unmatched: 0. CDR3 region: CASSLASGGTDTQYF. In DNA, the CDR3 is TGTGCCAGCAGCTTAGCTAGCGGGGGGACAGATACGCAGTATTTT.

V gene TRBV5-4 combines with J gene TRBJ1-3; D is perhaps TRBD1 (6 bases). CDR1 and CDR2 (germline): SGHNT, YYREEE (reference sequence). This CDR3 comprises 14 residues. V was shortened by 0 bases and J by 6 bases, with 10 bases between the two germline ends. The CDR3 is CASSLDRVENTIYF. DNA for the CDR3: TGTGCCAGCAGCTTGGACAGGGTTGAAAACACCATATATTTT.

The V gene is TRBV27, the J gene TRBJ1-1; TRBD1 is a possible D gene (5 bases). This CDR3 contains 16 residues. V shed 4 bases and J shed 4 bases, with 19 bases lying between them. Per the germline V gene, CDR1 is MNHEY and CDR2 is SMNVEV (reference sequence). The chain's CDR3 is CASSSARRGSVTEAFF. DNA of the CDR3: TGTGCCAGCAGTTCCGCTAGGCGGGGCTCGGTCACTGAAGCTTTCTTT.

The chain recombines TRBV6-5 with TRBJ1-5, with D possibly TRBD1 on 5 matching bases. CDR1 MNHEY and CDR2 SVGAGI come from the germline V gene. The V end was cut by 7 bases, the J end by 4 bases, with 17 bases between. This CDR3 contains 15 residues. The CDR3 is CASTRTHRPNQPQHF. CDR3 sequence (DNA): TGTGCCAGCACTAGAACACACAGGCCTAATCAGCCCCAGCATTTT.

This clone has only a few counts. V usage is TRBV5-4 and J usage is TRBJ2-7; 9 bases line up with TRBD2. V dropped 4 bases and J dropped 6; count of bases not matched to a gene: 5. CDR1 is SGHNT and CDR2 is YYREEE in the germline V gene (reference sequence). The CDR3 runs to 13 residues. The CDR3 nucleotides read TGTGCCAGCAGCGGCGGGAGGGCCCCCGAGCAGTACTTC. Protein sequence: CASSGGRAPEQYF.

The rearrangement links TRBV25-1 to TRBJ1-1; 8 positions match TRBD1. Losses at the gene ends were 0 bases for V and 7 bases for J; bases not matched to a gene: 7. Germline CDR1 MGHDK, CDR2 SYGVNS. The CDR3 runs 15 residues. In DNA, the CDR3 is TGTGCCAGCAGTGAATACAGGGGGCGAGGCGTTGAAGCTTTCTTT. It translates to CASSEYRGRGVEAFF.

The chain combines TRBV6-5 with TRBJ2-1; the match to TRBD1 covers 9 bases. CDR1 and CDR2 from the germline V gene are MNHEY and SVGAGI. V trimming: 5 bases; J trimming: 4 bases; junction bases outside the gene matches: 6. This CDR3 spans 15 amino acids. The CDR3 protein is CASSRGTGFYNEQFF. In DNA form, the CDR3 reads TGTGCCAGCAGTCGGGGGACAGGGTTTTACAATGAGCAGTTCTTC.

Points on this clone: Other DNA sequences in this sample translate to the same CDR3. This rearrangement joins TRBV30 to TRBJ1-1; no firm D call. CDR3 length equals 11 residues. Trimming took off 4 bases at V and 2 bases at J, with 5 bases between the two ends. Germline CDR1 is GTSNPN and CDR2 is SVGIG (reference sequence). The CDR3 loop is CAWILNTEAFF. CDR3 DNA: TGTGCCTGGATCCTCAACACTGAAGCTTTCTTT.